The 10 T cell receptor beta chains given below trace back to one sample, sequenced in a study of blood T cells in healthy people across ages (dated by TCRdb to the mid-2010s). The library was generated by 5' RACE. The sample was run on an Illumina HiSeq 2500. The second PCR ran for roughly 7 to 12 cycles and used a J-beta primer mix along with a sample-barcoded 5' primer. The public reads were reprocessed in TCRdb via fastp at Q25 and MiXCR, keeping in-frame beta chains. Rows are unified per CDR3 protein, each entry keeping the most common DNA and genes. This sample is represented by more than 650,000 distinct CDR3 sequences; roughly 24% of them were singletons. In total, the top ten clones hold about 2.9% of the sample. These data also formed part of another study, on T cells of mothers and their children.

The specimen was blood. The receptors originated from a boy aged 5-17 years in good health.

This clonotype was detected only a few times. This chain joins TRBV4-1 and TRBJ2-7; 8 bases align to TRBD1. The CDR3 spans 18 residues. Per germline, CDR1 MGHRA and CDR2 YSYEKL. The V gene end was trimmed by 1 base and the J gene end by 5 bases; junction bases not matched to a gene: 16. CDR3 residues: CASSQVWAGGFGLDEQYF. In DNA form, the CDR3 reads TGCGCCAGCAGCCAAGTATGGGCAGGGGGCTTTGGTTTAGACGAGCAGTACTTC.

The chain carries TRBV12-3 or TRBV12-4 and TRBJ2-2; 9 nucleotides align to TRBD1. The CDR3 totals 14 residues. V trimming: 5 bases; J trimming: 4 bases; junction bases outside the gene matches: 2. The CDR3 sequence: CASSMTGGTGELFF. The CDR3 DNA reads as TGTGCCAGCAGTATGACAGGGGGCACCGGGGAGCTGTTTTTT.

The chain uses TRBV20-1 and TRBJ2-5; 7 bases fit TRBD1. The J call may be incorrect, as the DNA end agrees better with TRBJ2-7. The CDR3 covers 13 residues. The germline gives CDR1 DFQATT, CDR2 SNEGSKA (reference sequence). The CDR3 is CSGLDRSSYEQYF. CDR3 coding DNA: TGCAGTGGTCTGGACAGGTCGTCCTACGAGCAGTACTTC.

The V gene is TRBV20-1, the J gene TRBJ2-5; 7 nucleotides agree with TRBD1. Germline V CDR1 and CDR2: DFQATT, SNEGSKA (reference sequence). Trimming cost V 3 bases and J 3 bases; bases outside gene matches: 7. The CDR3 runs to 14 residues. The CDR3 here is CSASYSGTEETQYF. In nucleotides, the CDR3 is TGCAGTGCTAGTTACTCCGGGACAGAAGAGACCCAGTACTTC.

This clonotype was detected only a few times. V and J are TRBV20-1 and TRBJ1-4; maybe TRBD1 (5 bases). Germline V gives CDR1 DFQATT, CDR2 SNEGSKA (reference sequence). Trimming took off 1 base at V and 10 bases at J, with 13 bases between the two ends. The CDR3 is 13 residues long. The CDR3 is CSARVTTDLKLFF. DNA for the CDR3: TGCAGTGCTAGAGTCACGACAGATCTAAAACTGTTTTTT.

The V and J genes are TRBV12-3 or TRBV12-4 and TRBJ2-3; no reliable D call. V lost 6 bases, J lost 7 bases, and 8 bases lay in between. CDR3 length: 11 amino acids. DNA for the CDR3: TGTGCCAGCAGCCCGTTAAATACGCAGTATTTT. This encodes CASSPLNTQYF.

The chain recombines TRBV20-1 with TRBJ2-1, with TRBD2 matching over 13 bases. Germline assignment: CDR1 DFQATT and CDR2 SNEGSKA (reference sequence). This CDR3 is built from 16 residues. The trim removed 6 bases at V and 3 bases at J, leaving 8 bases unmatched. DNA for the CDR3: TGCAGTGCAACCGGGACTAGCGGGGACAGCTACAATGAGCAGTTCTTC. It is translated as CSATGTSGDSYNEQFF.

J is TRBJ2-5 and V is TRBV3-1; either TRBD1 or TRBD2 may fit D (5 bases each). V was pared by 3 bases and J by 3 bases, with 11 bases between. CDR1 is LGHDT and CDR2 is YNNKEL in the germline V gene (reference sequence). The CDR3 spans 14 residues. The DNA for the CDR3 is TGTGCCAGCAGCCATATGGGGACCAAAGAGACCCAGTACTTC. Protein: CASSHMGTKETQYF.

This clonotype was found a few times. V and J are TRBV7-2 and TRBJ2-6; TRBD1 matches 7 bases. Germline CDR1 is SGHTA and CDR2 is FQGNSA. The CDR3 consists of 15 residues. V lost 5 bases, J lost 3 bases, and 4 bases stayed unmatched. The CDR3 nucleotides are TGTGCCAGCAGCCTAACAGGGGTTGGGGCCAACGTCCTGACTTTC. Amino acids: CASSLTGVGANVLTF.

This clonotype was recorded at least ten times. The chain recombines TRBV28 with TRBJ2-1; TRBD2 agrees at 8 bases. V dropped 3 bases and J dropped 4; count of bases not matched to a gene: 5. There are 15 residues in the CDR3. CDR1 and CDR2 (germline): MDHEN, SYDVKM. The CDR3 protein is CASSLSGGRYNEQFF. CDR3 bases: TGTGCCAGCAGTTTGAGCGGGGGCCGTTACAATGAGCAGTTCTTC.